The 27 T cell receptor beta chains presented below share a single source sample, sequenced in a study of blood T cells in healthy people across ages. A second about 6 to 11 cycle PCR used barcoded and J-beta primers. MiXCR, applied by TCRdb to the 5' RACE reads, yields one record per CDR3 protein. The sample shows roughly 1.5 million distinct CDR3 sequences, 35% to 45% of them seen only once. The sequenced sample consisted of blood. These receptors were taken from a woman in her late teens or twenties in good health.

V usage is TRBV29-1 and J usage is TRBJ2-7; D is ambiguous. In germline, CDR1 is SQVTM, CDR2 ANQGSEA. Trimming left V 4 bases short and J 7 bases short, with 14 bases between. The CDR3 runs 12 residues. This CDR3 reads CSVAAASDEQYF. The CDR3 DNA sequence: TGCAGCGTTGCCGCAGCCAGCGATGAGCAGTACTTC.

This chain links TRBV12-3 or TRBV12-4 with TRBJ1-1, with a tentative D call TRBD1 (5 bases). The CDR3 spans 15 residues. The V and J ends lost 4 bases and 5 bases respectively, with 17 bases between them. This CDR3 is CASSSEAGGRTEAFF. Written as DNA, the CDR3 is TGTGCCAGCAGTTCAGAGGCGGGGGGGAGAACTGAAGCTTTCTTT.

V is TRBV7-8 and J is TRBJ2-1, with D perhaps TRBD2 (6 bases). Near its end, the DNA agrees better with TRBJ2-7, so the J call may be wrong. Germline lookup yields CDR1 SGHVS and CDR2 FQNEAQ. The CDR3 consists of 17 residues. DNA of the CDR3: TGTGCCAGCAGCTCGACACTCCGGGGGAGCTCCTACAATGAGCAGTACTTC. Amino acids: CASSSTLRGSSYNEQYF.

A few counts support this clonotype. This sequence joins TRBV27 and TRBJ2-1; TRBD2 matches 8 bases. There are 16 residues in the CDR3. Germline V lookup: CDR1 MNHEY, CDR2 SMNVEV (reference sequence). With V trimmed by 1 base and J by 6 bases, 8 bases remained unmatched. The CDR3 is CASSLWVGGALNEQFF. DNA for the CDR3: TGTGCCAGCAGTTTATGGGTCGGGGGGGCCCTCAATGAGCAGTTCTTC.

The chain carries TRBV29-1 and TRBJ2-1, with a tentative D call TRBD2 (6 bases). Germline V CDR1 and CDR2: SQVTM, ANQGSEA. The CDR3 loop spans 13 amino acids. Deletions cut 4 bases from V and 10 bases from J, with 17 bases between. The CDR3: CSVAINRAGEQFF. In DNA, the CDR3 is TGCAGCGTTGCTATTAATCGGGCGGGAGAGCAGTTCTTC.

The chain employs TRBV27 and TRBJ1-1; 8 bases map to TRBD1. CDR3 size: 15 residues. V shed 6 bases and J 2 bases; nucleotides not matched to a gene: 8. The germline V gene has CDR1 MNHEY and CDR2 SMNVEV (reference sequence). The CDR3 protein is CASRSPGTGNTEAFF. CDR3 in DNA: TGTGCCAGCAGATCACCCGGGACAGGAAACACTGAAGCTTTCTTT.

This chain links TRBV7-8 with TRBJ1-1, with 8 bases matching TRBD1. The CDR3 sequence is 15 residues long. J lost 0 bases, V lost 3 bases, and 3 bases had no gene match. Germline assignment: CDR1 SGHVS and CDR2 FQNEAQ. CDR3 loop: CASSFWTGMNTEAFF. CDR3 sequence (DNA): TGTGCCAGCAGCTTCTGGACAGGGATGAACACTGAAGCTTTCTTT. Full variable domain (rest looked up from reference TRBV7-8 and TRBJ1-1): GAGVSQSPRYKVAKRGQDVALRCDPISGHVSLFWYQQALGQGPEFLTYFQNEAQLDKSGLPSDRFFAERPEGSVSTLKIQRTQQEDSAVYLCASSFWTGMNTEAFFGQGTRLTVV.

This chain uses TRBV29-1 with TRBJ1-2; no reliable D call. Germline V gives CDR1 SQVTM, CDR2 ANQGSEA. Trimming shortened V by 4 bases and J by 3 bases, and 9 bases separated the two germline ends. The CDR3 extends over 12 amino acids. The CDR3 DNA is TGCAGCGTTGCGTCTCTGTACTATGGCTACACCTTC. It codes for CSVASLYYGYTF. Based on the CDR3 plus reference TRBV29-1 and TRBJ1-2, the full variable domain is SAVISQKPSRDICQRGTSLTIQCQVDSQVTMMFWYRQQPGQSLTLIATANQGSEATYESGFVIDKFPISRPNLTFSTLTVSNMSPEDSSIYLCSVASLYYGYTFGSGTRLTVV.

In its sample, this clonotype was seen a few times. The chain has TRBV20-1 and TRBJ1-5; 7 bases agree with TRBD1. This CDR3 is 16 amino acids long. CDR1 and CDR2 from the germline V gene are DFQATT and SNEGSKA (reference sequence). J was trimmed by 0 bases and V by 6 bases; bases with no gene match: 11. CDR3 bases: TGCAGTGCACTGGACAGGACCTATTATAGCAATCAGCCCCAGCATTTT. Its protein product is CSALDRTYYSNQPQHF.

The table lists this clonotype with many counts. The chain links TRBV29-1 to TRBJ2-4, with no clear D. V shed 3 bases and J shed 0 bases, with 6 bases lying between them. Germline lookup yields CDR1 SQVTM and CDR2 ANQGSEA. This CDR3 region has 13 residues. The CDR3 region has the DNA TGCAGCGTTGAGACCCTAGCCAAAAACATTCAGTACTTC. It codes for CSVETLAKNIQYF.

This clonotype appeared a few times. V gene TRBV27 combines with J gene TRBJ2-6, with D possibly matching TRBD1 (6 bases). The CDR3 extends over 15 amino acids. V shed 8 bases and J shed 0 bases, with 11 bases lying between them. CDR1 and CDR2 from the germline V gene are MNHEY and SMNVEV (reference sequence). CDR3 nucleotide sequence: TGTGCCAGCTCGGACAGTATCTCTGGGGCCAACGTCCTGACTTTC. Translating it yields CASSDSISGANVLTF. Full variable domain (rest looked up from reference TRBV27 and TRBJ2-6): EAQVTQNPRYLITVTGKKLTVTCSQNMNHEYMSWYRQDPGLGLRQIYYSMNVEVTDKGDVPEGYKVSRKEKRNFPLILESPSPNQTSLYFCASSDSISGANVLTFGAGSRLTVL.

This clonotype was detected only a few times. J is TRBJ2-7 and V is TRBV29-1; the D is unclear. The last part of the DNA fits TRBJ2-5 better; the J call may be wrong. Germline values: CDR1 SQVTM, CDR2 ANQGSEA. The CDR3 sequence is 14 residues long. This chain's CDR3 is CSVVAIMSRETQYF. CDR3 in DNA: TGCAGCGTTGTTGCAATCATGTCCAGGGAGACCCAGTACTTC.

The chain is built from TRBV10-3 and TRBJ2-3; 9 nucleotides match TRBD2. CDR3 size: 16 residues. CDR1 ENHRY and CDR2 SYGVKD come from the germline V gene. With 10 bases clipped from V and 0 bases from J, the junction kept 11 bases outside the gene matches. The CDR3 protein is CATKPLTSGSTDTQYF. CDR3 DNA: TGTGCCACAAAACCGCTCACTAGCGGGAGCACAGATACGCAGTATTTT.

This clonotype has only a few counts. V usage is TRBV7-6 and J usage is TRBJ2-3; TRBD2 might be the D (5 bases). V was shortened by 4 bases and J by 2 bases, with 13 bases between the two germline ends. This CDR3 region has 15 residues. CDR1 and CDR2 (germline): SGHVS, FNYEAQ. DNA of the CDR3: TGTGCCAGCAGCTCCAGCGGCGGTCCCACAGATACGCAGTATTTT. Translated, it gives CASSSSGGPTDTQYF. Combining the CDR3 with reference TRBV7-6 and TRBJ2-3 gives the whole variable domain GAGVSQSPRYKVTKRGQDVALRCDPISGHVSLYWYRQALGQGPEFLTYFNYEAQQDKSGLPNDRFSAERPEGSISTLTIQRTEQRDSAMYRCASSSSGGPTDTQYFGPGTRLTVL.

CDR3 in amino acids: CASSPRAGISSYEQYF. The CDR3 coding sequence is TGTGCCAGCAGTCCCCGGGCGGGGATTAGCTCCTACGAGCAGTACTTC. This chain connects TRBV12-3 or TRBV12-4 to TRBJ2-7; maybe TRBD2 (6 bases). Trimming left V 5 bases short and J 0 bases short, with 17 bases between. CDR3 length equals 16 residues.

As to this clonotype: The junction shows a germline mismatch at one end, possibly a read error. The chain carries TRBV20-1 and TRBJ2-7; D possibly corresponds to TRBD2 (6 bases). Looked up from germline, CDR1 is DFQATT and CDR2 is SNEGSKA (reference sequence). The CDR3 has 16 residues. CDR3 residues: CSTRDYLRENSYEQYF. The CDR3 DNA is TGCAGTACTAGAGATTATCTTCGGGAGAACTCCTACGAGCAGTACTTC.

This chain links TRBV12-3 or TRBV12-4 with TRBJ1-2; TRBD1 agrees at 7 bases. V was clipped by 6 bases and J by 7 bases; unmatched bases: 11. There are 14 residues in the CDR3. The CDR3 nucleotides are TGTGCCAGCAGCAGACAGGGTCGGAGTCGTGGCTACACCTTC. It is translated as CASSRQGRSRGYTF.

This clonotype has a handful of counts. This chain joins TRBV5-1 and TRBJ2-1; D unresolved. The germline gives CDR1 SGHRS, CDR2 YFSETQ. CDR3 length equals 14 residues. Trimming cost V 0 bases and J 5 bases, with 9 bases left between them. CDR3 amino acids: CASSLGATDNEQFF. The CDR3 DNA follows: TGCGCCAGCAGCTTGGGGGCGACCGACAATGAGCAGTTCTTC.

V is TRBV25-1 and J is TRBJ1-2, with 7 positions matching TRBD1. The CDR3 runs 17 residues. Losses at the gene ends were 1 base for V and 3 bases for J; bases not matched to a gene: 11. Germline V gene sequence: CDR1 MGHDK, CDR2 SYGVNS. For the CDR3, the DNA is TGTGCCAGCAGTGAATTGAGTATACAGGGGCCTGACTATGGCTACACCTTC. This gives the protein CASSELSIQGPDYGYTF.

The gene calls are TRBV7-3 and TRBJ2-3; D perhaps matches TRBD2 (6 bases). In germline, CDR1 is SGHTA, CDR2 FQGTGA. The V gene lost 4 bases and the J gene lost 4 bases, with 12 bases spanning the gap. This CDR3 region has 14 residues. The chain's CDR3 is CASSYGSVADTQYF. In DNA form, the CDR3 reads TGTGCCAGCAGCTACGGGAGTGTTGCAGATACGCAGTATTTT.

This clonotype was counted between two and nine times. The CDR3: CASSLGGLAGSDTQYF. As DNA, the CDR3 is TGTGCCAGCAGCTTGGGAGGACTAGCGGGTTCAGATACGCAGTATTTT. The chain recombines TRBV7-2 with TRBJ2-3; 11 bases are shared with TRBD2. The CDR3 runs 16 residues. Germline V gene data show CDR1 as SGHTA and CDR2 as FQGNSA. Trimming cost V 3 bases and J 4 bases; bases outside gene matches: 6.

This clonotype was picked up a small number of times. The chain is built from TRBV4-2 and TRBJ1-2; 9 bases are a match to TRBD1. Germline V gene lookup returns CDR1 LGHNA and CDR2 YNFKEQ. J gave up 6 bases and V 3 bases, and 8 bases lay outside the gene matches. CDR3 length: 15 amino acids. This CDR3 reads CASSQGWDRANGYTF. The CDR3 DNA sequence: TGTGCCAGCAGCCAGGGGTGGGACAGGGCCAATGGCTACACCTTC.

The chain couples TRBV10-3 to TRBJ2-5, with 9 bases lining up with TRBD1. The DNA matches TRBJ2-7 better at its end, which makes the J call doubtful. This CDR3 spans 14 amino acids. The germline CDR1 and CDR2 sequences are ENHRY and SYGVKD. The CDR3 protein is CATRNGTGLHEQYF. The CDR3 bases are TGTGCCACCCGGAATGGGACAGGGCTACACGAGCAGTACTTC.

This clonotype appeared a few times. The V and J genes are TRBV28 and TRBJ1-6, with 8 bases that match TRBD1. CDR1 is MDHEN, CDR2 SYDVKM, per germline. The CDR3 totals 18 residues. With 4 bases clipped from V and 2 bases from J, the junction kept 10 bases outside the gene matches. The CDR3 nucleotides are TGTGCCAGCAGTTCCGCGGCAGGGGGCAGAACCTATAATTCACCCCTCCACTTT. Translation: CASSSAAGGRTYNSPLHF.

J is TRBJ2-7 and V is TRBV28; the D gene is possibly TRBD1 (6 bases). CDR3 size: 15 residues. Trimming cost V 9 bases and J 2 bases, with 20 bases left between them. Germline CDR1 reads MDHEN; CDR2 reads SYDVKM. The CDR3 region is CASFHRSGDPYEQYF. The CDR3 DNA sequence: TGTGCCAGTTTTCACCGGTCAGGGGATCCCTACGAGCAGTACTTC.

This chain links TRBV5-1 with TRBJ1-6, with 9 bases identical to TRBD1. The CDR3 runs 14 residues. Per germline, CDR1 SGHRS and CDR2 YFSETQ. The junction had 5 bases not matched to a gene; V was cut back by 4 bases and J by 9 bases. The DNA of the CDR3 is TGCGCCAGCAGCGCGGGACAGGGACCTTCACCCCTCCACTTT. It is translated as CASSAGQGPSPLHF.

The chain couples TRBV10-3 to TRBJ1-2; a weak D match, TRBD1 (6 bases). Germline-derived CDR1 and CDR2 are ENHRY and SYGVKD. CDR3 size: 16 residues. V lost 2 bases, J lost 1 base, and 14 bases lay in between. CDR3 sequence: CAISEGPRQVNYGYTF. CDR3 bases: TGTGCCATCAGTGAGGGTCCCAGACAGGTTAACTATGGCTACACCTTC.